The next 15 T cell receptor beta chains were all read from a single sample in a study of shared clonotypes between healthy human individuals (TCRdb year 2020). Library method: the immunoSEQ multiplex PCR assay. The immuneACCESS repertoire file appears here via TCRdb, limited to in-frame rearrangements. These files lack a portion of the clones; in checked studies, under half of the deficit traces to unresolved V genes, and the cause of the others is not known. Counted in this sample were about 700,000 clones; around two thirds of them appeared once. Together, the top ten hold roughly 1.7% of the sample. Sequenced: memory CD4+ T cells sorted from blood. The sample's cell subset or site label, decoded: CD45RA-negative fraction. The receptors stem from a woman aged 25 to 39 in good health.

The V gene is TRBV28, the J gene TRBJ2-7; 7 bases are a match to TRBD2. V lost 3 bases, J lost 1 base, and 6 bases stayed unmatched. This CDR3 comprises 15 residues. CDR1 MDHEN and CDR2 SYDVKM come from the germline V gene. DNA for the CDR3: TGTGCCAGCAGTTTTTGGCTAGCGGCTTCCTACGAGCAGTACTTC. Its translation: CASSFWLAASYEQYF.

V usage is TRBV20-1 and J usage is TRBJ2-5; D gene ambiguous. CDR1 and CDR2 from the germline V gene are DFQATT and SNEGSKA (reference sequence). This CDR3 is 11 amino acids long. V shed 5 bases and J shed 7 bases, with 11 bases lying between them. CDR3 nucleotide sequence: TGCAGTGCTTATAATTCGGGGACCCAGTACTTC. The encoded protein is CSAYNSGTQYF.

The gene calls are TRBV6-1 and TRBJ2-7; D not resolved. CDR1 MNHNS and CDR2 SASEGT come from the germline V gene. The V end lost 1 base, the J end lost 12 bases, and 13 bases lay between the germline ends. The CDR3 loop spans 12 amino acids. The CDR3 bases are TGTGCCAGCAGTGAAGTACCTACTGCGCGGTACTTC. It specifies CASSEVPTARYF.

The chain is built from TRBV5-6 and TRBJ2-3, with 9 bases matching TRBD1. CDR1 and CDR2 (germline): SGHDT, YYEEEE. Unmatched junction bases numbered 10, after V lost 4 bases and J lost 7 bases. This CDR3 is 15 amino acids long. This CDR3 is CASSRAGTGHYTQYF. DNA of the CDR3: TGTGCCAGCAGCCGTGCGGGGACAGGGCACTATACGCAGTATTTT.

The chain employs TRBV25-1 and TRBJ1-6, with D hard to call. The V gene's germline CDR1 is MGHDK and CDR2 SYGVNS. Trimming pared 4 bases from V and 10 bases from J, leaving 11 bases between. This CDR3 comprises 13 residues. The CDR3 protein is CASSASGKSPLHF. CDR3 DNA sequence: TGTGCCAGCAGTGCGAGTGGCAAATCACCCCTCCACTTT.

The chain has TRBV7-9 and TRBJ2-1; D is perhaps TRBD1 or TRBD2 (5 bases each). V dropped 5 bases and J dropped 2 bases, with 10 bases sitting between them. CDR1 is SEHNR, CDR2 FQNEAQ, per germline (reference sequence). The length of the CDR3 is 14 residues. CDR3 region: CASSKGPAYNEQFF. In DNA form, the CDR3 reads TGTGCCAGCAGCAAGGGACCTGCCTACAATGAGCAGTTCTTC.

This chain connects TRBV27 to TRBJ1-1, with D possibly matching TRBD1 (6 bases). The CDR3 has 14 amino acids. The germline gives CDR1 MNHEY, CDR2 SMNVEV (reference sequence). V lost 5 bases to trimming and J lost 5 bases, with 15 bases between them. DNA of the CDR3: TGTGCCAGCAGTGCAAGCAGGGGTTTGACTGAAGCTTTCTTT. It codes for CASSASRGLTEAFF.

In its sample, this clone was seen a few times. This sequence joins TRBV13 and TRBJ2-7, with D perhaps TRBD2 (6 bases). Trimming left V 3 bases short and J 3 bases short, with 12 bases between. The CDR3 contains 14 residues. Germline loops: CDR1 PRHDT, CDR2 FYEKMQ (reference sequence). In nucleotides, the CDR3 is TGTGCCAGCAGCTTGGGGGGAGGTCGCTACGAGCAGTACTTC. Residues: CASSLGGGRYEQYF.

The rearrangement links TRBV11-1 to TRBJ2-7; D possibly matches TRBD1 or TRBD2 (5 bases each). Germline loops: CDR1 SGHAT, CDR2 FQDESV (reference sequence). Trimming stripped 5 bases from V and 3 bases from J, with 17 bases between. The CDR3 is 15 residues long. This CDR3 reads CASSERTGTIYEQYF. In DNA form, the CDR3 reads TGTGCCAGCAGCGAAAGGACCGGGACGATCTACGAGCAGTACTTC. The entire variable domain, with the rest obtained from reference TRBV11-1 and TRBJ2-7, is as follows: EAEVAQSPRYKITEKSQAVAFWCDPISGHATLYWYRQILGQGPELLVQFQDESVVDDSQLPKDRFSAERLKGVDSTLKIQPAELGDSAMYLCASSERTGTIYEQYFGPGTRLTVT.

The chain combines TRBV18 with TRBJ2-3, with D maybe TRBD2 (5 bases). V gave up 8 bases and J gave up 2 bases, with 20 bases separating them. Germline V gene lookup returns CDR1 KGHSH and CDR2 LQKENI. There are 16 residues in the CDR3. CDR3 in DNA: TGTGCCAGCCAACCAGCGACTAATAGTTTCACAGATACGCAGTATTTT. Amino acids: CASQPATNSFTDTQYF.

About this clone itself: Other DNA sequences in this sample translate to the same CDR3. The genes are TRBV28 and TRBJ2-4, with 7 nucleotides matching TRBD1. This CDR3 spans 14 amino acids. Germline loops: CDR1 MDHEN, CDR2 SYDVKM. The J segment lost 4 bases and the V segment lost 3 bases, leaving 3 bases of the junction unmatched. The CDR3 reads CASSLSGQKNIQYF. CDR3 in DNA: TGTGCCAGCAGTTTGTCGGGACAGAAAAACATTCAGTACTTC.

The chain is built from TRBV19 and TRBJ1-1; 8 bases are a match to TRBD1. V lost 3 bases and J lost 0; bases outside the gene matches: 12. The CDR3 has 18 amino acids. Per germline, CDR1 LNHDA and CDR2 SQIVND (reference sequence). CDR3 loop: CASSIVGQGPHMNTEAFF. The CDR3, as DNA: TGTGCCAGTAGTATCGTTGGACAGGGCCCACATATGAACACTGAAGCTTTCTTT.

This CDR3 is CATSRGTENTDTQYF. The CDR3 nucleotides are TGTGCCACCAGCAGAGGGACAGAAAACACAGATACGCAGTATTTT. The chain uses TRBV15 and TRBJ2-3; weak D call: TRBD1 (6 bases). Trimming left V 1 base short and J 2 bases short, with 10 bases between. CDR1 is LNHNV and CDR2 is YYDKDF in the germline V gene (reference sequence). The CDR3 sequence is 15 residues long.

This clone has only a few counts. The chain uses TRBV28 and TRBJ2-1, with a tentative D call TRBD2 (6 bases). V was trimmed by 3 bases and J by 1 base, leaving 10 bases between them. This CDR3 has 15 residues. Germline lookup yields CDR1 MDHEN and CDR2 SYDVKM. Here the CDR3 DNA reads TGTGCCAGCAGTTTTGCGGGGCAGTCCTACAATGAGCAGTTCTTC. It translates to CASSFAGQSYNEQFF.

This rearrangement joins TRBV28 to TRBJ2-3; D is possibly TRBD1 or TRBD2 (6 bases each). Per germline, CDR1 MDHEN and CDR2 SYDVKM. The germline V and J ends were trimmed by 3 bases and 8 bases, with 21 bases remaining between them. The CDR3 sequence is 16 residues long. The CDR3 sequence is CASSFAGDWRGGTQYF. The CDR3 nucleotides read TGTGCCAGCAGTTTTGCAGGGGACTGGAGGGGTGGTACGCAGTATTTT.